This entry describes one TCR beta chain. Its specificity is not known. The CDR3 is 20 residues long. Trimming removed 7 bases at V and 7 bases at J, with 35 bases between. The germline V gene has CDR1 MRHNA and CDR2 SNTAGT. CD45RO-negative, CCR7-selected cells formed the naive CD8 fraction, which excluded terminally differentiated effector memory CD45RA+ cells. Sequenced by immunoSEQ multiplex PCR; TCRdb stores in-frame clones only, minus some. The data hold around 2.1 million clones, with about 93% observed a single time. The data were taken from a study of shared clonotypes between healthy human individuals. Study in general: Donors had three CD4 naive, three CD4 memory, two CD8 naive and one CD8 memory plate apiece.

The study, taken as a whole, reports: The study generally estimated greater richness for naive than memory subsets. Donor clonotype sharing was expected to depend on sequencing depth.

The sample taken for sequencing was naive CD8+ T cells from PBMCs. V usage is TRBV6-4 and J usage is TRBJ1-5, with TRBD1 as a possible D gene (5 bases). The clonotype was recovered from a man between 18 and 35 years old in good health. Some clones in this sample may be carry-over from other donors' samples. DNA for the CDR3: TGTGCCAGCATCAACGGGGAACAGGAACCGCCTCGCCGACGATTGCAGCCCCAGCATTTT. Translated, it gives CASINGEQEPPRRRLQPQHF.